The rows below give T cell receptor beta chains drawn from one sample of a study of a mutant IDH1 vaccine in newly diagnosed glioma. These TCRs are of unknown antigen specificity. Repertoires were generated with immunoSEQ multiplex PCR, while TCRdb's copy carries only in-frame clones and drops some. The repertoire includes about 32,000 clones, around 83% of them detected once, and roughly 7.1% sits in the top ten. Sequences were derived from PBMCs, sampled from a glioma patient whose treatment included an IDH1 peptide vaccine. The origin of the receptors is a woman aged 18 to 35 with glioma. The CDR3 runs from the conserved cysteine through the conserved F or W. Each record gives: clone size, D gene, J gene, V gene, CDR3 protein, CDR3 DNA. A D gene is named only where the DNA matches it firmly. A row's size may be missing; if present it is once, few, many or a size class.

clone_size: once
d_call: NA
j_call: TRBJ2-2
v_call: TRBV28
cdr3_aa: CASGSIGELFF
cdr3_nt: TGTGCCAGTGGGAGTATCGGGGAGCTGTTTTTT

clone_size: NA
d_call: TRBD1
j_call: TRBJ2-7
v_call: TRBV2
cdr3_aa: CASSEFGTASYEQYF
cdr3_nt: TGTGCCAGCAGTGAATTTGGGACAGCATCCTACGAGCAGTACTTC

clone_size: few
d_call: NA
j_call: TRBJ1-2
v_call: TRBV2
cdr3_aa: CASSASGYGYTF
cdr3_nt: TGTGCCAGCAGTGCGTCAGGTTATGGCTACACCTTC

clone_size: NA
d_call: TRBD1
j_call: TRBJ1-2
v_call: TRBV5-8
cdr3_aa: CASSFLGQGALGYTF
cdr3_nt: TGTGCCAGCAGCTTCCTGGGACAGGGGGCTCTTGGCTACACCTTC

clone_size: NA
d_call: NA
j_call: TRBJ1-5
v_call: TRBV5-4
cdr3_aa: CASSLLSGGPNQPQHF
cdr3_nt: TGTGCCAGCAGCTTGTTGTCGGGGGGTCCAAATCAGCCCCAGCATTTT

clone_size: NA
d_call: TRBD2
j_call: TRBJ2-7
v_call: TRBV27
cdr3_aa: CASSFIAGGGEQYF
cdr3_nt: TGTGCCAGCAGTTTCATAGCGGGAGGGGGAGAGCAGTACTTC

clone_size: few
d_call: TRBD1
j_call: TRBJ2-1
v_call: TRBV5-5
cdr3_aa: CASSFDRASWNEQFF
cdr3_nt: TGTGCCAGCAGCTTCGACAGGGCAAGCTGGAATGAGCAGTTCTTC

clone_size: NA
d_call: NA
j_call: TRBJ1-4
v_call: TRBV6-5
cdr3_aa: CASPRAANEKLFF
cdr3_nt: TGTGCCAGCCCAAGGGCCGCTAATGAAAAACTGTTTTTT

clone_size: NA
d_call: NA
j_call: TRBJ2-3
v_call: TRBV1
cdr3_aa: CTLRGGNTDTQYF
cdr3_nt: TGCACCCTAAGGGGGGGGAACACAGATACGCAGTATTTT

clone_size: NA
d_call: NA
j_call: TRBJ1-1
v_call: TRBV18
cdr3_aa: CASSPPMVTEAFF
cdr3_nt: TGTGCCAGCTCACCACCGATGGTCACTGAAGCTTTCTTT

clone_size: NA
d_call: NA
j_call: TRBJ1-1
v_call: TRBV19
cdr3_aa: CASSKGQRGTEAFF
cdr3_nt: TGTGCCAGTAGCAAGGGCCAGCGTGGCACTGAAGCTTTCTTT

clone_size: NA
d_call: NA
j_call: TRBJ1-4
v_call: TRBV2
cdr3_aa: CASRPFNEKLFF
cdr3_nt: TGTGCCAGCCGGCCATTTAATGAAAAACTATTTTTT

clone_size: NA
d_call: NA
j_call: TRBJ2-3
v_call: TRBV18
cdr3_aa: CASSPSTAYPFTDTQYF
cdr3_nt: TGTGCCAGCTCACCCTCGACAGCTTACCCATTCACAGATACGCAGTATTTT

clone_size: NA
d_call: NA
j_call: TRBJ2-1
v_call: TRBV19
cdr3_aa: CASSIDASDFNEQFF
cdr3_nt: TGTGCCAGTAGTATAGATGCTAGCGACTTCAATGAGCAGTTCTTC

clone_size: NA
d_call: NA
j_call: TRBJ2-5
v_call: TRBV20-1
cdr3_aa: CSVPLGETQYF
cdr3_nt: TGCAGTGTCCCGCTAGGGGAGACCCAGTACTTC

clone_size: NA
d_call: NA
j_call: TRBJ2-7
v_call: TRBV28
cdr3_aa: CASSFRQAEQYF
cdr3_nt: TGTGCCAGCAGTTTCCGCCAAGCCGAGCAGTACTTC

clone_size: NA
d_call: TRBD1
j_call: TRBJ1-1
v_call: TRBV7-2
cdr3_aa: CASSFPGTVNTEAFF
cdr3_nt: TGTGCCAGCAGCTTCCCTGGGACAGTGAACACTGAAGCTTTCTTT

clone_size: NA
d_call: TRBD1
j_call: TRBJ1-4
v_call: TRBV7-6
cdr3_aa: CASSLVGGEIEKLFF
cdr3_nt: TGTGCCAGCAGCTTAGTAGGGGGCGAGATTGAAAAACTGTTTTTT

clone_size: NA
d_call: NA
j_call: TRBJ1-3
v_call: TRBV11-2
cdr3_aa: CASSWGRSSGNTIYF
cdr3_nt: TGTGCCAGCAGCTGGGGCCGGTCCTCTGGAAACACCATATATTTT

clone_size: few
d_call: TRBD1
j_call: TRBJ2-7
v_call: TRBV4-1
cdr3_aa: CASSQGTGGRSYEQYF
cdr3_nt: TGCGCCAGCAGCCAAGGTACAGGGGGTCGTTCCTACGAGCAGTACTTC

clone_size: NA
d_call: TRBD1
j_call: TRBJ1-1
v_call: TRBV6-5
cdr3_aa: CASGRQGGSEAFF
cdr3_nt: TGTGCCAGCGGTCGACAGGGTGGCTCTGAAGCTTTCTTT

clone_size: NA
d_call: NA
j_call: TRBJ2-3
v_call: TRBV25-1
cdr3_aa: CASSESWQTDTQYF
cdr3_nt: TGTGCCAGCAGTGAATCATGGCAGACAGATACGCAGTATTTT

clone_size: NA
d_call: NA
j_call: TRBJ2-3
v_call: TRBV7-2
cdr3_aa: CASSPSRGATDTQYF
cdr3_nt: TGTGCCAGCAGCCCGAGCAGGGGTGCCACAGATACGCAGTATTTT

clone_size: NA
d_call: NA
j_call: TRBJ2-3
v_call: TRBV27
cdr3_aa: CASSLGGGRSDTQYF
cdr3_nt: TGTGCCAGCAGTTTAGGTGGGGGGCGTTCAGATACGCAGTATTTT

clone_size: NA
d_call: NA
j_call: TRBJ1-5
v_call: TRBV5-6
cdr3_aa: CASSSRGGGPQHF
cdr3_nt: TGTGCCAGCAGCTCTCGGGGGGGTGGGCCCCAGCATTTT

clone_size: NA
d_call: NA
j_call: TRBJ2-3
v_call: TRBV28
cdr3_aa: CASILTLSGPGTDTQYF
cdr3_nt: TGTGCCAGCATTCTAACCCTCTCCGGACCGGGCACAGATACGCAGTATTTT

clone_size: NA
d_call: NA
j_call: TRBJ2-2
v_call: TRBV5-5
cdr3_aa: CASSLVIQGVTGELFF
cdr3_nt: TGTGCCAGCAGCTTGGTCATCCAGGGAGTGACCGGGGAGCTGTTTTTT

clone_size: NA
d_call: NA
j_call: TRBJ1-1
v_call: TRBV6-6
cdr3_aa: CASTTGKNTEAFF
cdr3_nt: TGTGCCAGCACCACGGGGAAGAACACTGAAGCTTTCTTT

clone_size: few
d_call: NA
j_call: TRBJ1-1
v_call: TRBV5-6
cdr3_aa: CASNLGREAFF
cdr3_nt: TGTGCCAGCAACTTGGGGAGAGAAGCTTTCTTT

clone_size: once
d_call: TRBD2
j_call: TRBJ2-3
v_call: TRBV10-3
cdr3_aa: CAITAGGAVTDTQYF
cdr3_nt: TGTGCCATCACCGCGGGGGGGGCTGTCACAGATACGCAGTATTTT

clone_size: NA
d_call: NA
j_call: TRBJ1-1
v_call: TRBV7-9
cdr3_aa: CASSLVDREAFF
cdr3_nt: TGTGCCAGCAGCTTAGTAGATCGAGAAGCTTTCTTT

clone_size: NA
d_call: NA
j_call: TRBJ1-4
v_call: TRBV5-1
cdr3_aa: CASSLEGVRGGNEKLFF
cdr3_nt: TGCGCCAGCAGCTTGGAGGGGGTGAGGGGAGGCAATGAAAAACTGTTTTTT

clone_size: NA
d_call: TRBD1
j_call: TRBJ2-1
v_call: TRBV7-7
cdr3_aa: CASSSGTGGFF
cdr3_nt: TGTGCTAGCAGCTCCGGGACAGGTGGGTTCTTC

clone_size: NA
d_call: TRBD1
j_call: TRBJ2-7
v_call: TRBV15
cdr3_aa: CATSSPDRGAIYEQYF
cdr3_nt: TGTGCCACCAGCAGTCCAGACAGGGGCGCAATCTACGAGCAGTACTTC

clone_size: once
d_call: TRBD1
j_call: TRBJ2-7
v_call: TRBV7-9
cdr3_aa: CASSLDRGLYEQYF
cdr3_nt: TGTGCCAGCAGCTTAGACAGGGGGCTCTACGAGCAGTACTTC

clone_size: NA
d_call: NA
j_call: TRBJ1-1
v_call: TRBV5-1
cdr3_aa: CASSRTTENTEAFF
cdr3_nt: TGCGCCAGCAGCCGGACGACCGAGAACACTGAAGCTTTCTTT

clone_size: NA
d_call: NA
j_call: TRBJ1-6
v_call: TRBV5-4
cdr3_aa: CASSLWGGGSPLHF
cdr3_nt: TGTGCCAGCAGCTTGTGGGGTGGCGGTTCACCCCTCCACTTT

clone_size: NA
d_call: NA
j_call: TRBJ2-5
v_call: TRBV18
cdr3_aa: CASSPQVSNQETQYF
cdr3_nt: TGTGCCAGCTCACCACAGGTGTCAAACCAAGAGACCCAGTACTTC

clone_size: NA
d_call: TRBD2
j_call: TRBJ2-1
v_call: TRBV7-6
cdr3_aa: CASSFSGSRNEQFF
cdr3_nt: TGTGCCAGCAGCTTTAGCGGGAGTAGAAATGAGCAGTTCTTC

clone_size: NA
d_call: NA
j_call: TRBJ1-4
v_call: TRBV7-6
cdr3_aa: CASSLGTISNEKLFF
cdr3_nt: TGTGCCAGCAGCTTAGGGACGATCTCTAATGAAAAACTGTTTTTT

clone_size: NA
d_call: TRBD1
j_call: TRBJ2-7
v_call: TRBV6-5
cdr3_aa: CASSYSRQGIPYEQYF
cdr3_nt: TGTGCCAGCAGTTACTCGAGACAGGGGATCCCCTACGAGCAGTACTTC

clone_size: NA
d_call: TRBD1
j_call: TRBJ2-2
v_call: TRBV5-1
cdr3_aa: CASSLGQGTNTGELFF
cdr3_nt: TGCGCCAGCAGCTTGGGACAGGGGACGAACACCGGGGAGCTGTTTTTT

clone_size: NA
d_call: NA
j_call: TRBJ2-1
v_call: TRBV11-3
cdr3_aa: CASSPTIGGYNEQFF
cdr3_nt: TGTGCCAGCAGCCCTACTATCGGGGGTTACAATGAGCAGTTCTTC

clone_size: NA
d_call: TRBD1
j_call: TRBJ1-6
v_call: TRBV2
cdr3_aa: CASSGRSGQGYNSPLHF
cdr3_nt: TGTGCCAGCAGTGGACGAAGTGGACAGGGGTATAATTCACCCCTCCACTTT

clone_size: NA
d_call: NA
j_call: TRBJ2-7
v_call: TRBV5-6
cdr3_aa: CASSLVRTPYEQYF
cdr3_nt: TGTGCCAGCAGCTTGGTCCGGACCCCGTACGAGCAGTACTTC

clone_size: NA
d_call: TRBD1
j_call: TRBJ2-2
v_call: TRBV5-1
cdr3_aa: CASSLAGQDFTGELFF
cdr3_nt: TGCGCCAGCAGCTTGGCGGGACAGGATTTCACCGGGGAGCTGTTTTTT

clone_size: NA
d_call: TRBD2
j_call: TRBJ2-7
v_call: TRBV28
cdr3_aa: CASSLMGGGAYEQYF
cdr3_nt: TGTGCCAGCAGTTTAATGGGCGGGGGGGCCTACGAGCAGTACTTC

clone_size: NA
d_call: NA
j_call: TRBJ2-1
v_call: TRBV5-1
cdr3_aa: CASSLALLLYNEQFF
cdr3_nt: TGCGCCAGCAGCTTGGCCCTACTTCTGTACAATGAGCAGTTCTTC

clone_size: few
d_call: NA
j_call: TRBJ1-5
v_call: TRBV10-2
cdr3_aa: CASSEPQGVNQPQHF
cdr3_nt: TGCGCCAGCAGTGAACCCCAGGGTGTAAATCAGCCCCAGCATTTT

clone_size: NA
d_call: NA
j_call: TRBJ1-5
v_call: TRBV27
cdr3_aa: CASSSSPIPPQHF
cdr3_nt: TGTGCCAGCAGTTCTAGCCCCATTCCCCCCCAGCATTTT

clone_size: NA
d_call: TRBD1
j_call: TRBJ2-5
v_call: TRBV4-1
cdr3_aa: CASSQGQGRQETQYF
cdr3_nt: TGCGCCAGCAGCCAAGGACAGGGGCGGCAAGAGACCCAGTACTTC

clone_size: NA
d_call: TRBD2
j_call: TRBJ2-7
v_call: TRBV11-3
cdr3_aa: CASSLGAGAFYEQYF
cdr3_nt: TGTGCCAGCAGCTTAGGAGCGGGGGCCTTCTACGAGCAGTACTTC

clone_size: few
d_call: NA
j_call: TRBJ1-5
v_call: TRBV6-5
cdr3_aa: CASRRVTGQPQHF
cdr3_nt: TGTGCCAGCAGGCGGGTTACCGGGCAGCCCCAGCATTTT

clone_size: NA
d_call: NA
j_call: TRBJ1-5
v_call: TRBV7-8
cdr3_aa: CASSERDRNQPQHF
cdr3_nt: TGTGCCAGCAGCGAAAGGGATCGCAATCAGCCCCAGCATTTT

clone_size: NA
d_call: NA
j_call: TRBJ1-5
v_call: TRBV29-1
cdr3_aa: CSVTGQNQPQHF
cdr3_nt: TGCAGCGTTACAGGCCAAAATCAGCCCCAGCATTTT

clone_size: NA
d_call: NA
j_call: TRBJ2-7
v_call: TRBV7-9
cdr3_aa: CASSWRGRGYEQYF
cdr3_nt: TGTGCCAGCAGCTGGCGGGGTCGTGGGTACGAGCAGTACTTC

clone_size: NA
d_call: NA
j_call: TRBJ1-5
v_call: TRBV2
cdr3_aa: CASSVGSGKPQHF
cdr3_nt: TGTGCCAGCAGTGTTGGCAGTGGTAAGCCCCAGCATTTT

clone_size: NA
d_call: NA
j_call: TRBJ1-2
v_call: TRBV7-9
cdr3_aa: CASSLWGGGYTF
cdr3_nt: TGTGCCAGCAGCTTATGGGGAGGGGGCTACACCTTC

clone_size: NA
d_call: TRBD2
j_call: TRBJ2-7
v_call: TRBV4-2
cdr3_aa: CASSRWGFAGAHEQYF
cdr3_nt: TGTGCCAGCAGCCGCTGGGGGTTTGCGGGAGCCCACGAGCAGTACTTC

clone_size: NA
d_call: NA
j_call: TRBJ1-3
v_call: TRBV5-8
cdr3_aa: CASSLILAPDWDTIYF
cdr3_nt: TGTGCCAGCAGCTTGATTCTGGCGCCAGATTGGGACACCATATATTTT